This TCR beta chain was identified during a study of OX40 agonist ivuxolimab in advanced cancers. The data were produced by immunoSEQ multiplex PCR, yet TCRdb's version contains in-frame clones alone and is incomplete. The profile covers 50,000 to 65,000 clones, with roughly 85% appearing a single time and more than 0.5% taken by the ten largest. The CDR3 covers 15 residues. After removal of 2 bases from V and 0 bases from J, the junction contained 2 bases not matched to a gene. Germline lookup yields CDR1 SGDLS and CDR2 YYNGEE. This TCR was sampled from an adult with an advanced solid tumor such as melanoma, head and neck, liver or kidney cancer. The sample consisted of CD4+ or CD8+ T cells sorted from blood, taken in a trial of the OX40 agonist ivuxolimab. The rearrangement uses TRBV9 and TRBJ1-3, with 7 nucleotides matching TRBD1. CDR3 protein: CASSVDRSSGNTIYF. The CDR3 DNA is TGTGCCAGCAGCGTGGACAGGAGCTCTGGAAACACCATATATTTT.